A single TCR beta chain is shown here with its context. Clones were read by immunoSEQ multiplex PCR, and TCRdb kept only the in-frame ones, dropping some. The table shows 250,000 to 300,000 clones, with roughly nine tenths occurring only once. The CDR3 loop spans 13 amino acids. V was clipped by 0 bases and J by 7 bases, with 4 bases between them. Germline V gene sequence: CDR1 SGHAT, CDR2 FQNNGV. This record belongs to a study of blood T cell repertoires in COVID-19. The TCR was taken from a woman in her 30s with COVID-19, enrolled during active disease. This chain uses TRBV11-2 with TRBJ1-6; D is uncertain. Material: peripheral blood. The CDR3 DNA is TGTGCCAGCAGCTTAGAACGGAATTCACCCCTCCACTTT. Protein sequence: CASSLERNSPLHF.